Below are 14 T cell receptor beta chains sequenced from a single sample in a study of early T cells in non-severe SARS-CoV-2 infection. TCRdb reanalysed the 5' RACE reads using MiXCR and keeps one entry per CDR3 protein. The sample lists just under 65,000 distinct CDR3 sequences, 5.9% occurring once. Sequencing was performed on whole blood, taken at baseline. Receptor source: an adult who was a healthcare worker with PCR-confirmed SARS-CoV-2 infection or an uninfected control (not recorded which).

This clonotype was detected only a few times. This chain connects TRBV29-1 to TRBJ2-2; 7 bases match TRBD1. V trimming: 5 bases; J trimming: 3 bases; junction bases outside the gene matches: 6. CDR1 and CDR2 (germline): SQVTM, ANQGSEA. The CDR3 sequence is 14 residues long. CDR3 in amino acids: CSVPGQAYTGELFF. The CDR3 nucleotides are TGCAGCGTTCCAGGACAGGCCTACACCGGGGAGCTGTTTTTT.

In this sample, this clonotype turned up many times. V is TRBV5-5 and J is TRBJ2-7, with D possibly being TRBD1 (6 bases). V was pared by 4 bases and J by 7 bases, with 15 bases between. Germline lookup yields CDR1 SGHKS and CDR2 YYEKEE (reference sequence). There are 13 residues in the CDR3. Written as DNA, the CDR3 is TGTGCCAGCAGCCCGCCTAGTAGGGGGGAGCAGTACTTC. Translating it yields CASSPPSRGEQYF.

This clonotype occurred many times. This sequence joins TRBV6-5 and TRBJ1-4, with unresolved D. V gave up 2 bases and J gave up 4 bases, with 11 bases separating them. The CDR3 is made up of 15 amino acids. Germline CDR1 and CDR2: MNHEY and SVGAGI. The CDR3 sequence is CASSYPDTCNEKLFF. For the CDR3, the DNA is TGTGCCAGCAGTTACCCTGACACCTGTAATGAAAAACTGTTTTTT.

This clonotype has a handful of counts. V gene TRBV28 combines with J gene TRBJ1-1; 12 bases agree with TRBD1. The germline CDR1 and CDR2 sequences are MDHEN and SYDVKM. The CDR3 totals 17 residues. With V trimmed by 2 bases and J by 7 bases, 11 bases remained unmatched. Here the CDR3 reads CASSLRGQGAQVSEAFF. The CDR3 DNA reads as TGTGCCAGCAGTTTAAGGGGACAGGGGGCTCAAGTAAGTGAAGCTTTCTTT.

This clonotype was detected a few times. The chain employs TRBV27 and TRBJ2-2; D is undetermined. Germline-derived CDR1 and CDR2 are MNHEY and SMNVEV (reference sequence). Between the trimmed V and J ends, which lost 7 bases and 1 base, there was a span of 7 bases. The CDR3 is 13 residues long. CDR3 in amino acids: CASTPLNTGELFF. CDR3 DNA sequence: TGTGCCAGCACCCCCTTGAACACCGGGGAGCTGTTTTTT.

This clonotype has ten or more counts. V usage is TRBV12-3 or TRBV12-4 and J usage is TRBJ1-1; the D gene is possibly TRBD1 (6 bases). The CDR3 consists of 13 residues. The V and J ends lost 2 bases and 5 bases respectively, with 9 bases between them. The CDR3 sequence is CASSLIQGTEAFF. The CDR3, as DNA: TGTGCCAGCAGTTTAATTCAGGGGACTGAAGCTTTCTTT.

This clonotype was found many times. This rearrangement joins TRBV20-1 to TRBJ1-1; possibly TRBD1 for D (6 bases). The V gene's germline CDR1 is DFQATT and CDR2 SNEGSKA (reference sequence). V lost 5 bases, J lost 7 bases, and 11 bases lay in between. The length of the CDR3 is 11 residues. CDR3 region: CSAFRGHEAFF. Written as DNA, the CDR3 is TGCAGTGCTTTTAGGGGACATGAAGCTTTCTTT.

The V and J genes are TRBV6-2 or TRBV6-3 and TRBJ1-1, with D possibly TRBD1 on 5 matching bases. Germline V gene lookup returns CDR1 MNHEY and CDR2 SVGEGT. The CDR3 loop spans 14 amino acids. Between the trimmed V and J ends, which lost 2 bases and 4 bases, there was a span of 11 bases. The CDR3 here is CASSYSAGATEAFF. As DNA, the CDR3 is TGTGCCAGCAGTTACAGTGCTGGGGCCACTGAAGCTTTCTTT.

V usage is TRBV20-1 and J usage is TRBJ1-6, with 9 bases identical to TRBD1. V shed 5 bases and J 6 bases; nucleotides not matched to a gene: 8. CDR3 size: 15 residues. Germline assignment: CDR1 DFQATT and CDR2 SNEGSKA (reference sequence). The CDR3 DNA reads as TGCAGTGCTCAGGACAGGGGAACTCTTAATTCACCCCTCCACTTT. It encodes CSAQDRGTLNSPLHF.

V is TRBV20-1 and J is TRBJ1-2; D is possibly TRBD1 (6 bases). Germline assignment: CDR1 DFQATT and CDR2 SNEGSKA (reference sequence). V was cut by 6 bases and J by 4 bases, with 15 bases left in between. The CDR3 covers 13 residues. The CDR3 nucleotides read TGCAGTGCCTTACAGGGAATTGCCTATGGCTACACCTTC. This codes for CSALQGIAYGYTF.

This clonotype appeared a few times. The gene calls are TRBV29-1 and TRBJ2-3; D remains unclear. This CDR3 region has 15 residues. Germline loops: CDR1 SQVTM, CDR2 ANQGSEA. Trimming removed 5 bases at V and 1 base at J, with 16 bases between. Here the CDR3 reads CSVTSVQRRTDTQYF. The CDR3, as DNA: TGCAGCGTTACATCAGTTCAGAGGCGCACAGATACGCAGTATTTT.

V is TRBV6-2 or TRBV6-3 and J is TRBJ1-1; D gene unclear. CDR1 and CDR2 (germline): MNHEY, SVGEGT. The V and J ends lost 2 bases and 2 bases respectively, with 12 bases between them. The CDR3 has 15 residues. The chain's CDR3 is CASSYTGRANTEAFF. DNA of the CDR3: TGTGCCAGCAGTTACACTGGACGGGCTAACACTGAAGCTTTCTTT.

This clonotype was counted many times. V usage is TRBV10-3 and J usage is TRBJ2-5; 9 bases fit TRBD1. The V gene end was trimmed by 6 bases and the J gene end by 4 bases; junction bases not matched to a gene: 3. The CDR3 has 13 amino acids. Germline V gives CDR1 ENHRY, CDR2 SYGVKD. This CDR3 reads CAIRTTGGETQYF. The CDR3, as DNA: TGTGCCATCAGGACGACAGGGGGAGAGACCCAGTACTTC.

The chain joins TRBV20-1 to TRBJ2-7; 10 nucleotides align to TRBD2. The length of the CDR3 is 18 residues. The V gene end was trimmed by 3 bases and the J gene end by 0 bases; junction bases not matched to a gene: 14. Germline assignment: CDR1 DFQATT and CDR2 SNEGSKA (reference sequence). Written as DNA, the CDR3 is TGCAGTGCTAGGGGAAGGACTAGCGGACTTCCGAGCTCCTACGAGCAGTACTTC. This codes for CSARGRTSGLPSSYEQYF.